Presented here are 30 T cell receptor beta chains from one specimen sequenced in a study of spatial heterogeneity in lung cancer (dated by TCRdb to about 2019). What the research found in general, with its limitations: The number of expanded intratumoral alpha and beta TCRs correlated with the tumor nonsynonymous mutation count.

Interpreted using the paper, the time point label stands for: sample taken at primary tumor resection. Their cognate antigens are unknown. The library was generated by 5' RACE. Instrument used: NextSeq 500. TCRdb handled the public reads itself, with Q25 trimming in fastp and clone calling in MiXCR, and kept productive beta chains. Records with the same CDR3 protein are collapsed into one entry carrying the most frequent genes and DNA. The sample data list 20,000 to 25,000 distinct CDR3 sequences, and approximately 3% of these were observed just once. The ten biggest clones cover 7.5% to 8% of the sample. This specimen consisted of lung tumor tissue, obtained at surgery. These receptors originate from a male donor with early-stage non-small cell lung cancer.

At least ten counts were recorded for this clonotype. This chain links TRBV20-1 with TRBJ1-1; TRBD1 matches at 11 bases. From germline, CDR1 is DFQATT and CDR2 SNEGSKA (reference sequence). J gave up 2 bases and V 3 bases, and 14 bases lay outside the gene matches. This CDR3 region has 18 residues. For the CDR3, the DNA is TGCAGTGCTAGGGCAGGGACAGGGGGATTAGCCAGAAACACTGAAGCTTTCTTT. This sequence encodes CSARAGTGGLARNTEAFF.

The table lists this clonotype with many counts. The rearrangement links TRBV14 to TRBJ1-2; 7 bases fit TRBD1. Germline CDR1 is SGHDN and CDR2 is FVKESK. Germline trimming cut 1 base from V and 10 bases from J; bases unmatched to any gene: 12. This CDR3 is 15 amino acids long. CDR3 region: CASSQVAGGALDYTF. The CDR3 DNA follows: TGTGCCAGCAGCCAAGTAGCAGGGGGTGCACTTGACTACACCTTC.

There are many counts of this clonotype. The CDR3, as DNA: TGCAGTGCCACATCATGGCCGGTCGTCACTGAAGCTTTCTTT. Protein: CSATSWPVVTEAFF. The gene calls are TRBV20-1 and TRBJ1-1; D unclear. The CDR3 covers 14 residues. The germline CDR1 and CDR2 sequences are DFQATT and SNEGSKA (reference sequence). Trimming stripped 6 bases from V and 4 bases from J, with 18 bases between.

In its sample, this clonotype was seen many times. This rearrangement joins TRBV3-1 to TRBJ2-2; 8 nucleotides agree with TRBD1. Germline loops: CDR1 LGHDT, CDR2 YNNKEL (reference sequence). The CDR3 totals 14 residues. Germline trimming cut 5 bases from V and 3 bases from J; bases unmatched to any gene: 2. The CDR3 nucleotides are TGTGCCAGCAGCACCAGGGGGCACACCGGGGAGCTGTTTTTT. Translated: CASSTRGHTGELFF.

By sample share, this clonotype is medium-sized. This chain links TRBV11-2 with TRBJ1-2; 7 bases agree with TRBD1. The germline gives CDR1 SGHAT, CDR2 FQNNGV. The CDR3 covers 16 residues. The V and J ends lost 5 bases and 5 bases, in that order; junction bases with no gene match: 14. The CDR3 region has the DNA TGTGCCAGCAGCCTTGACGGACAGGCGGCCTTATATGGCTACACCTTC. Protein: CASSLDGQAALYGYTF.

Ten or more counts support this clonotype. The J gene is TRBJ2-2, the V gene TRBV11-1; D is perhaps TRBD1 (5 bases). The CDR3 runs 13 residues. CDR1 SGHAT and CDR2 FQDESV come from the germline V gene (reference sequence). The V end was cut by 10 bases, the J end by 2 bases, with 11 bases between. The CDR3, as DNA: TGTGCCACCCAGGGAATAAACACCGGGGAGCTGTTTTTT. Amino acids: CATQGINTGELFF.

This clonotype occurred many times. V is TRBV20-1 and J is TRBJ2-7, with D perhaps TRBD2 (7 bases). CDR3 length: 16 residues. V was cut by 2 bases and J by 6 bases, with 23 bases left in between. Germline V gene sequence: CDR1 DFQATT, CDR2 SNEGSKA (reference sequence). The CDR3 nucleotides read TGCAGTGCTAGACCTTCAGATCGGGGGGCCGTGTTCGAGCAGTACTTC. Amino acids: CSARPSDRGAVFEQYF.

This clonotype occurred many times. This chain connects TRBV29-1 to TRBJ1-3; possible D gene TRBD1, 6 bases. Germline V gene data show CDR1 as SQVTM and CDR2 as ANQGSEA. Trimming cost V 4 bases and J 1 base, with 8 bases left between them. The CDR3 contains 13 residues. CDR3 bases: TGCAGCGTTGGTCAGGGGTCTGGAAACACCATATATTTT. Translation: CSVGQGSGNTIYF.

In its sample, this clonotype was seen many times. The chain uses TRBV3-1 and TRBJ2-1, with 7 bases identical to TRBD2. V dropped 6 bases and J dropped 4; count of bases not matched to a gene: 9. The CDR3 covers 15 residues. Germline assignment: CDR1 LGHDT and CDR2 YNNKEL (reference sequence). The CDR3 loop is CASSPQTSPYNEQFF. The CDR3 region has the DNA TGTGCCAGCAGTCCACAGACTAGCCCATACAATGAGCAGTTCTTC.

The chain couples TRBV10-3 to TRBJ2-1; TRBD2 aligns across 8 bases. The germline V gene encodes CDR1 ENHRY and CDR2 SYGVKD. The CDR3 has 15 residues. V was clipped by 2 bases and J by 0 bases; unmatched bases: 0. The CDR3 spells CAISEREGSYNEQFF. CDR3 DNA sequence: TGTGCCATCAGTGAGCGGGAGGGCTCCTACAATGAGCAGTTCTTC.

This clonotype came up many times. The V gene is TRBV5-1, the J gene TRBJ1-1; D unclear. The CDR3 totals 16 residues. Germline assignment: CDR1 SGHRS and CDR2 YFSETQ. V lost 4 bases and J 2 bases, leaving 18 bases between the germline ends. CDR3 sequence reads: CASSPTVTVRNTEAFF. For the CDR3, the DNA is TGCGCCAGCAGCCCAACGGTAACAGTCAGAAACACTGAAGCTTTCTTT.

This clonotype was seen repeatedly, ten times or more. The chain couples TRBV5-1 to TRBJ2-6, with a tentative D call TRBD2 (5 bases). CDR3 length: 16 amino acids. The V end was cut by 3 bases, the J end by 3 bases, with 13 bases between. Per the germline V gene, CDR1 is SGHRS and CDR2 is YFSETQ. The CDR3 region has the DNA TGCGCCAGCAGCTCCGGGGAGTATGGTGGGGCCAACGTCCTGACTTTC. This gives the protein CASSSGEYGGANVLTF.

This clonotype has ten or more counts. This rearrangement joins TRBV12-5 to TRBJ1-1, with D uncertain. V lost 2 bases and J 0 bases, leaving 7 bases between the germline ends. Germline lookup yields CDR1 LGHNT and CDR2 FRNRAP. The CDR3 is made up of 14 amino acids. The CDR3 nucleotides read TGTGCTAGTGGTTTGACACGGATGAACACTGAAGCTTTCTTT. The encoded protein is CASGLTRMNTEAFF.

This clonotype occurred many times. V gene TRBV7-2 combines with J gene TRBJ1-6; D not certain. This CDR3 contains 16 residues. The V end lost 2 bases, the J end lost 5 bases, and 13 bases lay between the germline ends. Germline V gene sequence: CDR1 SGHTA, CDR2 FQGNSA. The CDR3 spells CASSLHGRSNNSPLHF. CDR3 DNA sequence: TGTGCCAGCAGCTTACACGGACGGTCTAATAATTCACCCCTCCACTTT.

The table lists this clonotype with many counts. The CDR3, as DNA: TGCAGTGCTAGGGGGGGCGGTAATGGAAACACCATATATTTT. Protein sequence: CSARGGGNGNTIYF. The chain carries TRBV20-1 and TRBJ1-3, with a weak D call TRBD1 (6 bases). The germline V gene has CDR1 DFQATT and CDR2 SNEGSKA (reference sequence). The V gene lost 3 bases and the J gene lost 3 bases, with 12 bases spanning the gap. The CDR3 extends over 14 amino acids.

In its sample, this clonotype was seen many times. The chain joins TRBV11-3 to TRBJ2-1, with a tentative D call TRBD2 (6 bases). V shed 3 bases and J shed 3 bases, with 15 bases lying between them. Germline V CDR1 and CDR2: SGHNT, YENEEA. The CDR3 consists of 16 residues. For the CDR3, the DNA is TGTGCCAGCAGCTTCCCCGCAGGGCGGGGCTACAATGAGCAGTTCTTC. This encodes CASSFPAGRGYNEQFF.

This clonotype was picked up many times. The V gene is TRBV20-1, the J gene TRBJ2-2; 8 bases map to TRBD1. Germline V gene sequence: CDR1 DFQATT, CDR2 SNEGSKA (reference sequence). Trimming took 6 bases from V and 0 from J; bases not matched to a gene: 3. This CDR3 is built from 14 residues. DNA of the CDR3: TGCAGTGCAACAGGGGGTGCGAACACCGGGGAGCTGTTTTTT. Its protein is CSATGGANTGELFF.

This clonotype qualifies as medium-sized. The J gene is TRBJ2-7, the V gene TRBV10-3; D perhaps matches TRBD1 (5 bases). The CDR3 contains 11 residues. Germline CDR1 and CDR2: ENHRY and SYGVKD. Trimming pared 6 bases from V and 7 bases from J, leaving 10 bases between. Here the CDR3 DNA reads TGTGCCATCAGCTCGACAGCTGAGCAGTACTTC. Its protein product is CAISSTAEQYF.

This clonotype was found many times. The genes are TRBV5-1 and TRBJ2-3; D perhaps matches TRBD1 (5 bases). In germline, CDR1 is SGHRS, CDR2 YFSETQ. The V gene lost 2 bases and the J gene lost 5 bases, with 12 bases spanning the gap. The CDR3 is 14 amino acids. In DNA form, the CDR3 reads TGCGCCAGCAGCTTAGGCAGGGTAGGAGATACGCAGTATTTT. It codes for CASSLGRVGDTQYF. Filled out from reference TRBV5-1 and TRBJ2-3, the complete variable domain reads KAGVTQTPRYLIKTRGQQVTLSCSPISGHRSVSWYQQTPGQGLQFLFEYFSETQRNKGNFPGRFSGRQFSNSRSEMNVSTLELGDSALYLCASSLGRVGDTQYFGPGTRLTVL.

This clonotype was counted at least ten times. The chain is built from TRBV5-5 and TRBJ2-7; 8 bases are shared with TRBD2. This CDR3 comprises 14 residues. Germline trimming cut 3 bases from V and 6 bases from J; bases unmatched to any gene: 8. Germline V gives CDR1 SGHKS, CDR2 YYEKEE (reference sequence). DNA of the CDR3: TGTGCCAGCAGCTGGAGCGGGAGTCCCTCCGAGCAGTACTTC. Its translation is CASSWSGSPSEQYF. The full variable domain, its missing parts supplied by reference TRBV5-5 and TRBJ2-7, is DAGVTQSPTHLIKTRGQQVTLRCSPISGHKSVSWYQQVLGQGPQFIFQYYEKEERGRGNFPDRFSARQFPNYSSELNVNALLLGDSALYLCASSWSGSPSEQYFGPGTRLTVT.

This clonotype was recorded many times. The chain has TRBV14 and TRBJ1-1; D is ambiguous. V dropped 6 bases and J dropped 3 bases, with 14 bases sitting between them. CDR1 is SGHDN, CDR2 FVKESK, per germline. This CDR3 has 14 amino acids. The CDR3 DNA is TGTGCCAGCAGAGGATTATCCGGGGACACTGAAGCTTTCTTT. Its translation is CASRGLSGDTEAFF.

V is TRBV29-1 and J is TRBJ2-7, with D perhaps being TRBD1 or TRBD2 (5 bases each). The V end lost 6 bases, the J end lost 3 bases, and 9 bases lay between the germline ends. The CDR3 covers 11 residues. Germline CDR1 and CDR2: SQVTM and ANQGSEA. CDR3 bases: TGCAGCGTCCGGGACCGCTACGAGCAGTACTTC. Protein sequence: CSVRDRYEQYF.

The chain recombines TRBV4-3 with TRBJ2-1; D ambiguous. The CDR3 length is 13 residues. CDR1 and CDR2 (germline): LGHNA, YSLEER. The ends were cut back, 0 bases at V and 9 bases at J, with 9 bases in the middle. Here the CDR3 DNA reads TGCGCCAGCAGCCAAGATCGAAGAAGTGAGCAGTTCTTC. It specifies CASSQDRRSEQFF.

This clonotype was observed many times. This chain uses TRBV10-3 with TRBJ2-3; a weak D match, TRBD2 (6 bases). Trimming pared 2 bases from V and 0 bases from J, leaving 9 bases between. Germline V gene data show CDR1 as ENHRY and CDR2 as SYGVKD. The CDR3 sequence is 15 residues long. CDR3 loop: CAISEQAGSTDTQYF. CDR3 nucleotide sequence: TGTGCCATCAGTGAGCAGGCGGGAAGCACAGATACGCAGTATTTT.

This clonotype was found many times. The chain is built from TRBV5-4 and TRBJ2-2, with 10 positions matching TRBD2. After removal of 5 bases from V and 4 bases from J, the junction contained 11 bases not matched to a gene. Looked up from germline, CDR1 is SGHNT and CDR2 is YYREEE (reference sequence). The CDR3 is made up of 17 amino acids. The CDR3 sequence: CASSTLSGRVGTGELFF. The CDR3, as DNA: TGTGCCAGCAGTACTCTCAGCGGGAGGGTAGGCACCGGGGAGCTGTTTTTT.

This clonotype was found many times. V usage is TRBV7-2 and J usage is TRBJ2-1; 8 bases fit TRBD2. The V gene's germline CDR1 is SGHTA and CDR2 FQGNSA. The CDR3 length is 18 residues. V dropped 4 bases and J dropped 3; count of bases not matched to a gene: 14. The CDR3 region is CASSSPTSGLAGYNEQFF. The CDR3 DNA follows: TGTGCCAGCAGCTCCCCTACCAGCGGGCTAGCGGGCTACAATGAGCAGTTCTTC. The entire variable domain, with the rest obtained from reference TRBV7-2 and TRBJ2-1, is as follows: GAGVSQSPSNKVTEKGKDVELRCDPISGHTALYWYRQSLGQGLEFLIYFQGNSAPDKSGLPSDRFSAERTGGSVSTLTIQRTQQEDSAVYLCASSSPTSGLAGYNEQFFGPGTRLTVL.

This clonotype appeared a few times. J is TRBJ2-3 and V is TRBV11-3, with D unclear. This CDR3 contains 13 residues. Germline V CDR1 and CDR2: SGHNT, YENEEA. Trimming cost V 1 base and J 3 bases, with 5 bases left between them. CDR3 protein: CASSLVNTDTQYF. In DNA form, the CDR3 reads TGTGCCAGCAGCTTAGTCAATACAGATACGCAGTATTTT.

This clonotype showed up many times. In nucleotides, the CDR3 is TGTGCCAGCAGCTTGGGGATGCAAAACATTCAGTACTTC. Protein sequence: CASSLGMQNIQYF. The chain carries TRBV11-2 and TRBJ2-4; D ambiguous. V was pared by 3 bases and J by 5 bases, with 8 bases between. The CDR3 is 13 residues long. Germline CDR1 reads SGHAT; CDR2 reads FQNNGV.

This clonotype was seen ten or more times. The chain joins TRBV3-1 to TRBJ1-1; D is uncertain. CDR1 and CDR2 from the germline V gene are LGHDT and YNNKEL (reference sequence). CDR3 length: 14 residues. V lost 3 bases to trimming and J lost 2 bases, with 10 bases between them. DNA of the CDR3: TGTGCCAGCAGCCAGGCGTCCTCCAACACTGAAGCTTTCTTT. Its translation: CASSQASSNTEAFF.

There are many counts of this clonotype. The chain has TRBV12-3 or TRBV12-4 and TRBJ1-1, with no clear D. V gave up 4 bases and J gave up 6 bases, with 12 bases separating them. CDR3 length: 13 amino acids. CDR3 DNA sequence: TGTGCCAGCAGTTCTCGCGAGGACCCTGAAGCTTTCTTT. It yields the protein CASSSREDPEAFF.